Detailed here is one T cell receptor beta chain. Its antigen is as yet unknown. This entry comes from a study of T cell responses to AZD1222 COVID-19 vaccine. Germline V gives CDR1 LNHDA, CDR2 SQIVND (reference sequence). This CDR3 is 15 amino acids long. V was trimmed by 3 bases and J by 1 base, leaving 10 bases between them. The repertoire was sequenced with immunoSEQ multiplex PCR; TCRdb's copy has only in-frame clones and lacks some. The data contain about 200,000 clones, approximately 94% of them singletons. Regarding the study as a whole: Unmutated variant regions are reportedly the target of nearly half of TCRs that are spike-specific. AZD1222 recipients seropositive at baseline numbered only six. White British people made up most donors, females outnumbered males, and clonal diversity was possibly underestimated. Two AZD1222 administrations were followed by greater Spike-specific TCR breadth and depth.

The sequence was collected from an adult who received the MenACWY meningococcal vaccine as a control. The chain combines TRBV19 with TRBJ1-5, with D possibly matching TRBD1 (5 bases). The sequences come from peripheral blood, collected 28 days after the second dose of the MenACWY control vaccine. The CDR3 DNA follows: TGTGCCAGTAGTATTTTCGGGGCAAGCAATCAGCCCCAGCATTTT. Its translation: CASSIFGASNQPQHF. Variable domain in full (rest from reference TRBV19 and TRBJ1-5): DGGITQSPKYLFRKEGQNVTLSCEQNLNHDAMYWYRQDPGQGLRLIYYSQIVNDFQKGDIAEGYSVSREKKESFPLTVTSAQKNPTAFYLCASSIFGASNQPQHFGDGTRLSIL.